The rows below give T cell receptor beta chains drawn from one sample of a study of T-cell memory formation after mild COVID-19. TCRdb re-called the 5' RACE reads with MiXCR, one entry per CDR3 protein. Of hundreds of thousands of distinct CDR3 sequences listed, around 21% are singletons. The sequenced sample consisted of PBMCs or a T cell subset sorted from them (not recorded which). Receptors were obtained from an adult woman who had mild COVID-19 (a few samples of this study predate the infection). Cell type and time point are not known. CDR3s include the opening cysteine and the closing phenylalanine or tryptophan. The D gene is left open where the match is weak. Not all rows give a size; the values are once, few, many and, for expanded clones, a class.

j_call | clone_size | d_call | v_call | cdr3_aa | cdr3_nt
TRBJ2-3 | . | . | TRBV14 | CASSDQGRGHVDTQYF | TGTGCCAGCAGTGACCAAGGGAGGGGGCATGTGGATACGCAGTATTTT
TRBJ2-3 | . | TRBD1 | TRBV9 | CASSPRTGYADTQYF | TGTGCCAGCAGCCCCAGGACAGGGTATGCAGATACGCAGTATTTT
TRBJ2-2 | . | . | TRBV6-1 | CASSENRPNTGELFF | TGTGCCAGCAGTGAAAATCGGCCGAACACCGGGGAGCTGTTTTTT
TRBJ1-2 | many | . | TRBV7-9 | CGRGRANYGYTF | TGTGGGAGAGGACGGGCAAACTATGGCTACACCTTC
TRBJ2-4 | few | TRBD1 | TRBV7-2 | CASSLSRTGKYIQYF | TGTGCCAGCAGCTTATCCCGGACAGGGAAGTACATTCAGTACTTC
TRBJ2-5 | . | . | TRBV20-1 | CTTGYMETQYF | TGCACTACGGGATATATGGAGACCCAGTACTTC
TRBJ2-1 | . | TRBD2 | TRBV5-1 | CASSPPGTRTLNEQFF | TGCGCCAGCAGCCCCCCCGGGACTAGGACGCTCAATGAGCAGTTCTTC
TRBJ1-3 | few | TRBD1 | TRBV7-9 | CASRSRDSVSGNTIYF | TGTGCCAGCAGATCTCGGGACAGCGTCTCTGGAAACACCATATATTTT
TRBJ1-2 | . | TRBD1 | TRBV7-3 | CASSLGQGLSGYTF | TGTGCCAGCAGCCTGGGACAGGGTTTGAGTGGCTACACCTTC
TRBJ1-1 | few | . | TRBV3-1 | CASSQEGGLTEAFF | TGTGCCAGCAGCCAAGAGGGGGGTTTGACTGAAGCTTTCTTT
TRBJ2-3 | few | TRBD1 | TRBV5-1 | CASSIQGAGTDTQYF | TGCGCCAGCAGCATACAGGGGGCCGGCACAGATACGCAGTATTTT
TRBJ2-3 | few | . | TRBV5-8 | CASSLRVGDTQYF | TGTGCCAGCAGCTTAAGGGTGGGAGATACGCAGTATTTT
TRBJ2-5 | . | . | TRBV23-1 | CASSPPRPGVEQYF | TGCGCCAGCAGCCCCCCGAGGCCTGGGGTAGAGCAGTACTTC
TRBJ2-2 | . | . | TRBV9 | CASSRPTDTGELFF | TGTGCCAGCAGCCGACCTACAGACACCGGGGAGCTGTTTTTT
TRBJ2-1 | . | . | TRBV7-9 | CASRLDLGARFGNEQFF | TGTGCCAGCAGATTAGATCTGGGGGCAAGATTCGGGAATGAGCAGTTCTTC
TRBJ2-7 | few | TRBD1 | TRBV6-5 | CASSYSGTGYRSSYEQYF | TGTGCCAGCAGTTACTCAGGGACAGGGTATCGTAGCTCCTACGAGCAGTACTTC
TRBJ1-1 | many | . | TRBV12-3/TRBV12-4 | CASSFSVNTEAFF | TGTGCCAGCAGCTTTTCGGTGAACACTGAAGCTTTCTTT
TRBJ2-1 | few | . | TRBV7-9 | CASSSPLYGVNEQFF | TGTGCCAGCAGCTCCCCGCTTTATGGCGTCAATGAGCAGTTCTTC
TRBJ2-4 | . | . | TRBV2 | CAIQKGTLAKNIQYF | TGTGCCATACAGAAGGGAACCCTAGCCAAAAACATTCAGTACTTC
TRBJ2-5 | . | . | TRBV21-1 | CASSKGEAVTETQYF | TGTGCCAGCAGCAAAGGGGAGGCGGTCACGGAGACCCAGTACTTC
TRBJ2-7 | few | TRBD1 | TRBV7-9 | CASSPDRGHREQYF | TGTGCCAGCAGCCCCGACAGGGGGCACCGCGAGCAGTACTTC
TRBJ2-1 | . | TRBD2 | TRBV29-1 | CSVEPRLAGNTNNEQFF | TGCAGCGTTGAACCGAGACTAGCGGGAAACACAAACAATGAGCAGTTCTTC
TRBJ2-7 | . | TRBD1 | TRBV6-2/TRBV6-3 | CASRRTRATGDYEQYF | TGTGCCAGCAGACGAACTCGGGCGACAGGGGACTACGAGCAGTACTTC
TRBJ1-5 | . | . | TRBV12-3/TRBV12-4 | CASSRQNFNQPQHF | TGTGCCAGCAGCAGACAGAACTTCAATCAGCCCCAGCATTTT
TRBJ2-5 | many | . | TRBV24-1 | CATSEQGPQETQYF | TGTGCCACCAGTGAACAGGGCCCCCAAGAGACCCAGTACTTC
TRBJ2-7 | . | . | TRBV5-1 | CASREGAPYEQYF | TGCGCCAGCAGGGAGGGGGCCCCGTACGAGCAGTACTTC
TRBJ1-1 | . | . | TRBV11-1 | CASSSPGIGDTEAFF | TGTGCCAGCAGCTCTCCAGGCATAGGGGACACTGAAGCTTTCTTT
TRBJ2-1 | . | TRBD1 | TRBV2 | CASSSDRDNEQFF | TGTGCCAGCAGTTCGGACAGGGACAATGAGCAGTTCTTC
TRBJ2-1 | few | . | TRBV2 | CASSLDGVDEQFF | TGTGCCAGCTCCCTTGACGGAGTGGATGAGCAGTTCTTC
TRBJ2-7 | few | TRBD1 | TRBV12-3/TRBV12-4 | CASSWGTGEGSEQYF | TGTGCCAGCAGTTGGGGGACAGGGGAAGGGTCCGAGCAGTACTTC
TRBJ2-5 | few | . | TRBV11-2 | CASRSISEETQYF | TGTGCCAGCAGATCGATAAGCGAAGAGACCCAGTACTTC
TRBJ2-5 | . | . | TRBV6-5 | CASSYGGGFQETQYF | TGTGCCAGCAGTTACGGGGGGGGCTTCCAAGAGACCCAGTACTTC
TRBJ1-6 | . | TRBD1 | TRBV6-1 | CASVRDRGNSPLHF | TGTGCCAGCGTCCGGGACAGGGGGAACTCACCCCTCCACTTT
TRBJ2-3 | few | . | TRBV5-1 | CASSSIEQVTRGTDTQYF | TGCGCCAGCAGCTCCATAGAACAAGTGACTAGAGGCACAGATACGCAGTATTTT
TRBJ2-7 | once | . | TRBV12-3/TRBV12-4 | CASKPRGGTYEQYF | TGTGCCAGCAAACCACGCGGCGGCACCTACGAGCAGTACTTC
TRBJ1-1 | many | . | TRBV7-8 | CASSLESGVFTEAFF | TGTGCCAGCAGCTTAGAATCAGGAGTGTTCACTGAAGCTTTCTTT
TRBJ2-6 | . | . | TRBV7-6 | CASSPTPGTGANVLTF | TGTGCCAGCAGCCCGACGCCAGGGACTGGGGCCAACGTCCTGACTTTC
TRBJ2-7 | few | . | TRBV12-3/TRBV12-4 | CASSPTGRGSYEQYF | TGTGCCAGCAGTCCCACAGGGAGGGGATCCTACGAGCAGTACTTC
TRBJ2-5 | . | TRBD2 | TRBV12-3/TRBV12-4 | CASSPISSGTQETQYF | TGTGCCAGCAGCCCAATATCTAGCGGGACCCAAGAGACCCAGTACTTC
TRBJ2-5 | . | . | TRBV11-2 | CASSLDAGPQETQYF | TGTGCCAGCAGCTTAGATGCAGGGCCCCAAGAGACCCAGTACTTC
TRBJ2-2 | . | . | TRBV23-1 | CASSPPQEGTGELFF | TGCGCCAGCAGTCCCCCGCAAGAGGGCACCGGGGAGCTGTTTTTT
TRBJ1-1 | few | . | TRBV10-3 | CAIREDRGTEAFF | TGTGCCATCAGGGAAGACCGGGGCACTGAAGCTTTCTTT
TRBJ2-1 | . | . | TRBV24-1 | CATSDVAVNEQFF | TGTGCCACCAGTGATGTGGCCGTCAATGAGCAGTTCTTC
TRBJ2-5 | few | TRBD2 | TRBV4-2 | CASSQVTTGGETQYF | TGTGCCAGCAGCCAAGTAACAACCGGGGGGGAGACCCAGTACTTC
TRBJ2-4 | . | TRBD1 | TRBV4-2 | CASSQENRGRENIQYF | TGTGCCAGCAGCCAAGAGAACAGGGGCCGCGAAAACATTCAGTACTTC